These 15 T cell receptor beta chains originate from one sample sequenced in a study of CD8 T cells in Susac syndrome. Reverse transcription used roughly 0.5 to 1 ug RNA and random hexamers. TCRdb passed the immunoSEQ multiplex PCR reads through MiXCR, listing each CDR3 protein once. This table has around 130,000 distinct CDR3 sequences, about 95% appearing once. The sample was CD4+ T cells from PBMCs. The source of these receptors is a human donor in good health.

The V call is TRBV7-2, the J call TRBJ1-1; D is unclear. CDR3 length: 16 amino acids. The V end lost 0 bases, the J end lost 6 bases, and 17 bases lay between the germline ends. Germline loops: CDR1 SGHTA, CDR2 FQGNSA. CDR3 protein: CASSLAPGRLFSEAFF. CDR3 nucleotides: TGTGCCAGCAGCTTAGCGCCTGGCAGGCTATTCTCTGAAGCTTTCTTT. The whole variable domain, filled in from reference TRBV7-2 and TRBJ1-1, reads GAGVSQSPSNKVTEKGKDVELRCDPISGHTALYWYRQSLGQGLEFLIYFQGNSAPDKSGLPSDRFSAERTGGSVSTLTIQRTQQEDSAVYLCASSLAPGRLFSEAFFGQGTRLTVV.

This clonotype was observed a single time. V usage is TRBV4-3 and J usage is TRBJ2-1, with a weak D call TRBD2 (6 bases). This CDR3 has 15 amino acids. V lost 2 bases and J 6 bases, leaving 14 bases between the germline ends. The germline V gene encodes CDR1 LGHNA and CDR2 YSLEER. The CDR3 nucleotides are TGCGCCAGCAGCCAACCCAGCGGAGGGGTCAATGAGCAGTTCTTC. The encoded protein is CASSQPSGGVNEQFF.

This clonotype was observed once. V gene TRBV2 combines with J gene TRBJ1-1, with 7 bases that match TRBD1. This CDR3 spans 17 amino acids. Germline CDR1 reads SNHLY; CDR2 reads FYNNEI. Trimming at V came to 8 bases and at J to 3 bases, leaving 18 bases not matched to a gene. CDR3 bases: TGTGCCAGCGCTACCGGACAGGCAGCTGGTGTACACACTGAAGCTTTCTTT. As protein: CASATGQAAGVHTEAFF.

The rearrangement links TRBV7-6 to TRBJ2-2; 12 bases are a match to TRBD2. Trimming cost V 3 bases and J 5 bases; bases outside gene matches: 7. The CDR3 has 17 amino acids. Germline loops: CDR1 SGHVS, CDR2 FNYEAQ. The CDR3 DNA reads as TGTGCCAGCAGCTTCGCTAGCGGGAGGGCCCGGACCGGGGAGCTGTTTTTT. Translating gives CASSFASGRARTGELFF. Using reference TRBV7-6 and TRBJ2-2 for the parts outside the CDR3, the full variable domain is GAGVSQSPRYKVTKRGQDVALRCDPISGHVSLYWYRQALGQGPEFLTYFNYEAQQDKSGLPNDRFSAERPEGSISTLTIQRTEQRDSAMYRCASSFASGRARTGELFFGEGSRLTVL.

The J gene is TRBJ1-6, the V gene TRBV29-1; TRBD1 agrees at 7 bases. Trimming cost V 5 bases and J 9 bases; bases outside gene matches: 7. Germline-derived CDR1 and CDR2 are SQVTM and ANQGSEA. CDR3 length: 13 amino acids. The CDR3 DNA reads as TGCAGCGTTCAGCAGGGGGAGGGTTCACCCCTCCACTTT. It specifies CSVQQGEGSPLHF.

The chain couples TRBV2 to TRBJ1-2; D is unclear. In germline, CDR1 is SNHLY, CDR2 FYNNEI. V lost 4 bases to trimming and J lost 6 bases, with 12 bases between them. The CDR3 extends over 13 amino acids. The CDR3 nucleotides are TGTGCCAGCAGTGCAGGACTTTCTAATGGCTACACCTTC. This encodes CASSAGLSNGYTF.

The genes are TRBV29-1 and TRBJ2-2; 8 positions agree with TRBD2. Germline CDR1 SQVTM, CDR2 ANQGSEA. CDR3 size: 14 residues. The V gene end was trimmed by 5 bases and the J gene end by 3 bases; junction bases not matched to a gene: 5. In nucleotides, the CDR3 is TGCAGCGTTAGCGGGAGTTCGGACACCGGGGAGCTGTTTTTT. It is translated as CSVSGSSDTGELFF.

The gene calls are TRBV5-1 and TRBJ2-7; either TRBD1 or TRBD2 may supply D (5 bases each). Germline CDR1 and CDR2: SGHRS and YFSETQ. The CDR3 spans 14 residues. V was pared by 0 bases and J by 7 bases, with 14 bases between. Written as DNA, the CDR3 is TGCGCCAGCAGCTTGGCCGGGACCACTGGAGAGCAGTACTTC. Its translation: CASSLAGTTGEQYF.

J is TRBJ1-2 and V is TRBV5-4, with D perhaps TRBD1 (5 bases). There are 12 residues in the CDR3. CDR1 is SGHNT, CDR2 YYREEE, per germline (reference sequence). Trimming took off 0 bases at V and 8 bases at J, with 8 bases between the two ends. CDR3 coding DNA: TGTGCCAGCAGCTTGGACAGGTCGGGCTACACCTTC. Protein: CASSLDRSGYTF.

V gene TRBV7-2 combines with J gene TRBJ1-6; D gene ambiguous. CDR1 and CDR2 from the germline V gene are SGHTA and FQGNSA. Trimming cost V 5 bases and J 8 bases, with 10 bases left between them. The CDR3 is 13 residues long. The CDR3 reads CASSQVWDSPLHF. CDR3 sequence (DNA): TGTGCCAGCAGCCAGGTCTGGGATTCACCCCTCCACTTT.

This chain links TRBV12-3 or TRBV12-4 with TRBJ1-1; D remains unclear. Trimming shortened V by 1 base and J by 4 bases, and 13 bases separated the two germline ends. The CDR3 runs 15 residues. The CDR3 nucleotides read TGTGCCAGCAGTTTAGTGCGGAGGAGGAGCACTGAAGCTTTCTTT. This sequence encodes CASSLVRRRSTEAFF.

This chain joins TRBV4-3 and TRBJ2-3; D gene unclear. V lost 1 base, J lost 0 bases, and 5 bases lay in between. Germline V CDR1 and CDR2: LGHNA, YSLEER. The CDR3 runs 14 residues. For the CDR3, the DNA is TGCGCCAGCAGCCAAGCCAGTAGCACAGATACGCAGTATTTT. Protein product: CASSQASSTDTQYF.

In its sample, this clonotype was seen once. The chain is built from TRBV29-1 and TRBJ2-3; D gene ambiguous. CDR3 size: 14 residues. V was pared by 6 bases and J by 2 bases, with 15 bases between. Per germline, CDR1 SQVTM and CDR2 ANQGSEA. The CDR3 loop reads CSVVPRLLTDTQYF. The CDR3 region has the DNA TGCAGCGTCGTCCCGCGGTTACTCACAGATACGCAGTATTTT.

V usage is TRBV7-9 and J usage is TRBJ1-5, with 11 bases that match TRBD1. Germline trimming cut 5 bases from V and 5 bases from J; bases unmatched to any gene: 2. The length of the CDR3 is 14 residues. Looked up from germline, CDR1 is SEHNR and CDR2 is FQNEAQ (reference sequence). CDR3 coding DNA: TGTGCCAGCAGCCAGGGACAGGGGGATCAGCCCCAGCATTTT. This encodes CASSQGQGDQPQHF.

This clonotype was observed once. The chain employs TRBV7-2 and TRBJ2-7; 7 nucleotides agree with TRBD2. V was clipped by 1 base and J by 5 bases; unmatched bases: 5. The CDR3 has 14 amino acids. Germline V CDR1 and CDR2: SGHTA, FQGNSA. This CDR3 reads CASSLVGGGHEQYF. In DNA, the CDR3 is TGTGCCAGCAGCTTAGTGGGGGGAGGGCACGAGCAGTACTTC.